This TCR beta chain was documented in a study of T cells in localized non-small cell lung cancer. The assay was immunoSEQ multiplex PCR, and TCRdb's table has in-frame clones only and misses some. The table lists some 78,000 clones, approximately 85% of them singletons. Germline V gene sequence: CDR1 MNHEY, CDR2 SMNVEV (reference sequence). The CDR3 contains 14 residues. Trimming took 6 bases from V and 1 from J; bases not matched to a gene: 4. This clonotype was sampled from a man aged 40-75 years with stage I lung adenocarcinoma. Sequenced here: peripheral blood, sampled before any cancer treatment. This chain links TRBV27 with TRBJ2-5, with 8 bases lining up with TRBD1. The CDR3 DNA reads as TGTGCCAGCAGGCCGGACAGGGTCCAAGAGACCCAGTACTTC. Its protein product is CASRPDRVQETQYF.